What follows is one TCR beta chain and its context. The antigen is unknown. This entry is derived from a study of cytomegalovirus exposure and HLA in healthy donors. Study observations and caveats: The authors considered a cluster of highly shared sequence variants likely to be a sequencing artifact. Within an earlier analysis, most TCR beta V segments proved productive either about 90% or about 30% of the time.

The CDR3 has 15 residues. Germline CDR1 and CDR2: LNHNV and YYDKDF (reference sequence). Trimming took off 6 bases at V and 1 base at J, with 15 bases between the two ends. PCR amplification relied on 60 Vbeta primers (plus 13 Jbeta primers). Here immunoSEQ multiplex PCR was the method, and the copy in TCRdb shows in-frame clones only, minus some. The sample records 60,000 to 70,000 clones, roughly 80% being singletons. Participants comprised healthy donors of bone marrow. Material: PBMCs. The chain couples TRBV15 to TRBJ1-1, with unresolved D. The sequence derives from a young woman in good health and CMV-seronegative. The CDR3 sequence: CATRSSGSPNTEAFF. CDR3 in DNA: TGTGCCACCAGGTCCTCGGGGTCCCCGAACACTGAAGCTTTCTTT.